What follows are 30 T cell receptor beta chains derived from one specimen sequenced in a study of blood T cells in healthy people across ages. Primed by a sample-barcoded 5' primer and a J-beta primer mix, a second PCR proceeded for 7 to 11 cycles. Via MiXCR, TCRdb re-called the 5' RACE reads, giving one row per CDR3 protein. The sample gives 700,000 to 950,000 distinct CDR3 sequences, 58% of which show up once; roughly 22% is in the top ten. Sequencing was carried out using blood. The receptors were gathered from a man aged 25-45 years in good health.

The chain couples TRBV10-3 to TRBJ2-7; 7 bases match TRBD2. Germline assignment: CDR1 ENHRY and CDR2 SYGVKD. The CDR3 runs to 14 residues. Unmatched junction bases numbered 10, after V lost 11 bases and J lost 0 bases. The CDR3 sequence is CALGSSGNSYEQYF. CDR3 in DNA: TGTGCCCTCGGGTCTAGCGGAAACTCCTACGAGCAGTACTTC.

In its sample, this clonotype was seen a few times. The chain recombines TRBV6-5 with TRBJ2-1, with D perhaps given as TRBD1 or TRBD2 (5 bases each). The V end lost 6 bases, the J end lost 15 bases, and 15 bases lay between the germline ends. The CDR3 spans 11 residues. Per the germline V gene, CDR1 is MNHEY and CDR2 is SVGAGI. CDR3 sequence reads: CASRKLEGMFF. CDR3 coding DNA: TGTGCCAGCAGGAAACTAGAGGGGATGTTCTTC.

The DNA for the CDR3 is TGCAGTGGGGAGCGGGAGGGTGAAAACATTCAGTACTTC. This codes for CSGEREGENIQYF. The rearrangement uses TRBV20-1 and TRBJ2-4, with 10 bases that match TRBD2. Germline V gene data show CDR1 as DFQATT and CDR2 as SNEGSKA (reference sequence). The CDR3 extends over 13 amino acids. Unmatched junction bases numbered 5, after V lost 7 bases and J lost 5 bases.

The rearrangement joins TRBV9 to TRBJ2-3; D ambiguous. This CDR3 is built from 13 residues. Germline CDR1 SGDLS, CDR2 YYNGEE. Trimming shortened V by 9 bases and J by 6 bases, and 17 bases separated the two germline ends. The CDR3 sequence is CATTELGSDTQYF. CDR3 bases: TGTGCCACCACGGAGCTGGGAAGTGATACGCAGTATTTT. The full variable domain, completed using reference TRBV9 and TRBJ2-3, is DSGVTQTPKHLITATGQRVTLRCSPRSGDLSVYWYQQSLDQGLQFLIQYYNGEERAKGNILERFSAQQFPDLHSELNLSSLELGDSALYFCATTELGSDTQYFGPGTRLTVL.

This clonotype was observed a few times. The rearrangement uses TRBV20-1 and TRBJ2-7; a weak D match, TRBD1 (6 bases). CDR1 and CDR2 (germline): DFQATT, SNEGSKA (reference sequence). Trimming removed 6 bases from V and 2 bases from J, with 14 bases in between. The length of the CDR3 is 13 residues. CDR3 coding DNA: TGCAGTGCCGACAACACAGGGACCTACGAGCAGTACTTC. Protein product: CSADNTGTYEQYF.

The chain links TRBV7-9 to TRBJ2-1, with D unclear. Trimming removed 3 bases from V and 4 bases from J, with 7 bases in between. Germline CDR1 is SEHNR and CDR2 is FQNEAQ (reference sequence). The CDR3 has 13 residues. In DNA form, the CDR3 reads TGTGCCAGCAGCTTGACTTCATACAATGAGCAGTTCTTC. This gives the protein CASSLTSYNEQFF.

This chain joins TRBV20-1 and TRBJ2-4; the D call may be TRBD1 or TRBD2 (5 bases each). CDR3 length equals 14 residues. V dropped 6 bases and J dropped 0 bases, with 12 bases sitting between them. Germline CDR1 reads DFQATT; CDR2 reads SNEGSKA (reference sequence). The CDR3 bases are TGCAGTGCCAGCCCCGGGGCAGCCAAAAACATTCAGTACTTC. Translated: CSASPGAAKNIQYF.

This chain connects TRBV5-1 to TRBJ2-3; 7 bases map to TRBD2. This CDR3 is 15 amino acids long. Per germline, CDR1 SGHRS and CDR2 YFSETQ. J was trimmed by 0 bases and V by 7 bases; bases with no gene match: 8. The CDR3 nucleotides read TGCGCCAGCCGCGACAGCGGGACTAGCACAGATACGCAGTATTTT. Translation gives CASRDSGTSTDTQYF.

This chain joins TRBV20-1 and TRBJ2-7; D is perhaps TRBD2 (5 bases). This CDR3 comprises 12 residues. V gave up 3 bases and J gave up 2 bases, with 8 bases separating them. CDR1 DFQATT and CDR2 SNEGSKA come from the germline V gene (reference sequence). The CDR3, as DNA: TGCAGTGCTAGGGAGGTGACCTACGAGCAGTACTTC. The encoded protein is CSAREVTYEQYF.

The chain couples TRBV7-2 to TRBJ2-1, with TRBD1 as a possible D gene (6 bases). Trimming left V 4 bases short and J 5 bases short, with 15 bases between. The CDR3 has 15 amino acids. The germline gives CDR1 SGHTA, CDR2 FQGNSA. The DNA of the CDR3 is TGTGCCAGCAGCTCCCGGGACATGCGGGACAATGAGCAGTTCTTC. It specifies CASSSRDMRDNEQFF.

This rearrangement joins TRBV29-1 to TRBJ1-1; weak D call: TRBD1 (6 bases). Germline assignment: CDR1 SQVTM and CDR2 ANQGSEA. CDR3 length: 12 residues. CDR3 loop: CTVKGVNTEAFF. CDR3 DNA: TGCACGGTAAAGGGGGTGAACACTGAAGCTTTCTTT.

The gene calls are TRBV12-3 or TRBV12-4 and TRBJ1-3; D is perhaps TRBD1 (6 bases). V gave up 5 bases and J gave up 0 bases, with 20 bases separating them. The CDR3 extends over 18 amino acids. CDR3 DNA: TGTGCCAGCAGTCGTAGGGTGGTAGGGGGGAGCTCTGGAAACACCATATATTTT. Translation gives CASSRRVVGGSSGNTIYF.

The rearrangement uses TRBV5-1 and TRBJ1-2, with 9 bases identical to TRBD1. The CDR3 totals 15 residues. Germline-derived CDR1 and CDR2 are SGHRS and YFSETQ. Trimming cost V 5 bases and J 4 bases; bases outside gene matches: 9. The CDR3 DNA is TGCGCCAGCAGACCAGGGACAGGGCTTTTCTATGGCTACACCTTC. Translating it yields CASRPGTGLFYGYTF.

This clonotype was seen a few times. This chain connects TRBV20-1 to TRBJ1-2; D gene ambiguous. V lost 3 bases to trimming and J lost 6 bases, with 14 bases between them. CDR1 DFQATT and CDR2 SNEGSKA come from the germline V gene (reference sequence). This CDR3 is 13 amino acids long. CDR3 protein: CSARIQNRDGYTF. The CDR3 DNA reads as TGCAGTGCTAGGATCCAGAACCGAGATGGCTACACCTTC.

This rearrangement joins TRBV28 to TRBJ1-3; D is possibly TRBD1 (5 bases). V dropped 1 base and J dropped 8 bases, with 15 bases sitting between them. The CDR3 is made up of 15 amino acids. In germline, CDR1 is MDHEN, CDR2 SYDVKM. The CDR3: CASSLLGARVDTIYF. The CDR3 DNA reads as TGTGCCAGCAGTTTATTAGGGGCGCGGGTTGACACCATATATTTT.

This clonotype appeared once. DNA of the CDR3: TGTGCCAGCTTAAGGAGGGCAGGCTCTGGGGCCAACGTCCTGACTTTC. Translated: CASLRRAGSGANVLTF. This rearrangement joins TRBV27 to TRBJ2-6, with D perhaps matching TRBD2 (6 bases). Trimming left V 8 bases short and J 0 bases short, with 14 bases between. This CDR3 is 16 amino acids long. Germline CDR1 and CDR2: MNHEY and SMNVEV (reference sequence).

This clonotype has a handful of counts. The V and J genes are TRBV7-2 and TRBJ2-3; 8 bases align to TRBD2. The CDR3 loop spans 14 amino acids. V lost 3 bases, J lost 4 bases, and 3 bases stayed unmatched. Germline CDR1 is SGHTA and CDR2 is FQGNSA. The CDR3: CASSFGLAADTQYF. CDR3 DNA: TGTGCCAGCAGCTTCGGACTAGCCGCAGATACGCAGTATTTT.

The chain joins TRBV19 to TRBJ2-5; D remains ambiguous. Trimming took 6 bases from V and 0 from J, leaving 17 bases between them. This CDR3 comprises 16 residues. Germline CDR1 LNHDA, CDR2 SQIVND (reference sequence). CDR3: CASSKTSSPYQETQYF. CDR3 nucleotides: TGTGCCAGTAGCAAGACCTCCTCACCGTACCAAGAGACCCAGTACTTC.

The chain combines TRBV11-2 with TRBJ1-2; perhaps TRBD1 as D (5 bases). The CDR3 length is 13 residues. The V end was cut by 6 bases, the J end by 8 bases, with 16 bases between. Germline V CDR1 and CDR2: SGHAT, FQNNGV. CDR3 DNA: TGTGCCAGCAGACCAGAGGGGTGGCACGGCTACACCTTC. This encodes CASRPEGWHGYTF. The full variable domain, its missing parts supplied by reference TRBV11-2 and TRBJ1-2, is EAGVAQSPRYKIIEKRQSVAFWCNPISGHATLYWYQQILGQGPKLLIQFQNNGVVDDSQLPKDRFSAERLKGVDSTLKIQPAKLEDSAVYLCASRPEGWHGYTFGSGTRLTVV.

The CDR3 nucleotides read TGCGCCAGCAGCTCGGGGTACCAAGAGACCCAGTACTTC. Its protein is CASSSGYQETQYF. The V and J genes are TRBV5-1 and TRBJ2-5; possible D gene TRBD2, 5 bases. The CDR3 contains 13 residues. Germline lookup yields CDR1 SGHRS and CDR2 YFSETQ. V lost 3 bases and J 0 bases, leaving 6 bases between the germline ends.

The rearrangement links TRBV6-2 or TRBV6-3 to TRBJ2-3; a weak D match, TRBD2 (6 bases). Per the germline V gene, CDR1 is MNHEY and CDR2 is SVGEGT. V lost 6 bases to trimming and J lost 5 bases, with 24 bases between them. The CDR3 covers 17 residues. DNA for the CDR3: TGTGCCAGCAGCCGACCATACGGGGACTCCTCTATAGATACGCAGTATTTT. Its translation: CASSRPYGDSSIDTQYF.

The gene calls are TRBV30 and TRBJ1-4; D perhaps matches TRBD1 (5 bases). Between the trimmed V and J ends, which lost 2 bases and 7 bases, there was a span of 20 bases. This CDR3 region has 16 residues. Germline V gene data show CDR1 as GTSNPN and CDR2 as SVGIG (reference sequence). The CDR3 nucleotides are TGTGCCTGGAGTCTTTTGGCGGGGGTCGTAAGTGAAAAACTGTTTTTT. It is translated as CAWSLLAGVVSEKLFF.

The V call is TRBV2, the J call TRBJ2-7; 8 bases match TRBD1. V shed 4 bases and J 3 bases; nucleotides not matched to a gene: 5. The CDR3 is made up of 14 amino acids. Germline values: CDR1 SNHLY, CDR2 FYNNEI. CDR3 loop: CASSADRGSYEQYF. The CDR3 bases are TGTGCCAGCAGTGCAGACAGGGGAAGCTACGAGCAGTACTTC.

The chain combines TRBV7-2 with TRBJ2-3; tentatively, D is TRBD1 (6 bases). Trimming pared 4 bases from V and 1 base from J, leaving 12 bases between. Germline assignment: CDR1 SGHTA and CDR2 FQGNSA. The CDR3 has 15 amino acids. The CDR3 here is CASSSQGIGTDTQYF. The CDR3 DNA reads as TGTGCCAGCAGCTCACAGGGCATCGGCACAGATACGCAGTATTTT.

V and J are TRBV13 and TRBJ2-7; 12 nucleotides line up with TRBD2. V shed 5 bases and J 5 bases; nucleotides not matched to a gene: 4. The CDR3 extends over 14 amino acids. Germline loops: CDR1 PRHDT, CDR2 FYEKMQ (reference sequence). The CDR3 region has the DNA TGTGCCAGCAGCGAGACTAGCGGGAGTGACGAGCAGTACTTC. It codes for CASSETSGSDEQYF.

The chain combines TRBV7-9 with TRBJ2-7, with D perhaps matching TRBD2 (6 bases). Germline V gives CDR1 SEHNR, CDR2 FQNEAQ (reference sequence). The CDR3 sequence is 16 residues long. Trimming left V 5 bases short and J 7 bases short, with 24 bases between. CDR3 sequence: CASSLDSGRIYNEQYF. The CDR3 nucleotides read TGTGCCAGCAGCCTGGATAGCGGAAGGATCTACAATGAGCAGTACTTC.

The chain links TRBV28 to TRBJ1-2, with D maybe TRBD1 (6 bases). Trimming shortened V by 3 bases and J by 4 bases, and 12 bases separated the two germline ends. Germline V gene sequence: CDR1 MDHEN, CDR2 SYDVKM. The CDR3 runs to 14 residues. This CDR3 is CASSFFGGSYGYTF. CDR3 bases: TGTGCCAGCAGTTTTTTCGGGGGCAGCTATGGCTACACCTTC.

The rearrangement joins TRBV4-3 to TRBJ2-1, with D possibly being TRBD2 (5 bases). Germline CDR1 is LGHNA and CDR2 is YSLEER. The CDR3 has 11 amino acids. The V end lost 5 bases, the J end lost 8 bases, and 7 bases lay between the germline ends. CDR3 region: CASSTGDEQFF. The CDR3 DNA sequence: TGCGCCAGCAGCACCGGGGATGAGCAGTTCTTC.

The chain has TRBV20-1 and TRBJ2-1; 10 bases are a match to TRBD2. V dropped 1 base and J dropped 8; count of bases not matched to a gene: 11. Looked up from germline, CDR1 is DFQATT and CDR2 is SNEGSKA (reference sequence). The CDR3 contains 16 residues. CDR3 DNA sequence: TGCAGTGCTAGAGGGGGGACTAGCGAGGGGGACGATGAGCAGTTCTTC. Its translation is CSARGGTSEGDDEQFF.

The chain has TRBV7-2 and TRBJ2-7; D is undetermined. Germline CDR1 is SGHTA and CDR2 is FQGNSA. V was trimmed by 5 bases and J by 9 bases, leaving 20 bases between them. There are 14 residues in the CDR3. CDR3 bases: TGTGCCAGCAGCCAAGACTTACAATCCCTAGGGCAGTACTTC. It yields the protein CASSQDLQSLGQYF.